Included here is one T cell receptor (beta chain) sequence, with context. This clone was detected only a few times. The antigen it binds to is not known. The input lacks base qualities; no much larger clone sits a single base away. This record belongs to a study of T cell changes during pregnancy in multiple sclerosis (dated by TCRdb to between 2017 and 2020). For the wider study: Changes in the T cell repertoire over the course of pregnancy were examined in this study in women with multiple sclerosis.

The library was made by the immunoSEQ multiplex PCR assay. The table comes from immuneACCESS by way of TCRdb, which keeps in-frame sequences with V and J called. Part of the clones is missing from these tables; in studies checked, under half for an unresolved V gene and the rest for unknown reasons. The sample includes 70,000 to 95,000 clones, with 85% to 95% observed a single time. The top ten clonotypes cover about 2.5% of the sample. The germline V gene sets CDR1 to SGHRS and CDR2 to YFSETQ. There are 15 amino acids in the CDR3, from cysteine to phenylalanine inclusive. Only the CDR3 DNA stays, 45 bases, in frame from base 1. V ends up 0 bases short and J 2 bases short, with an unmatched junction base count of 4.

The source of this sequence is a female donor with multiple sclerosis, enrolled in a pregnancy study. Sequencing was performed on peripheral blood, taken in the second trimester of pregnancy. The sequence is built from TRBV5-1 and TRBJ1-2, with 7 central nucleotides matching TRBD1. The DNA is TGCGCCAGCAGCTTGGCGGGACAGCAGAACTATGGCTACACCTTC. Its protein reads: CASSLAGQQNYGYTF.